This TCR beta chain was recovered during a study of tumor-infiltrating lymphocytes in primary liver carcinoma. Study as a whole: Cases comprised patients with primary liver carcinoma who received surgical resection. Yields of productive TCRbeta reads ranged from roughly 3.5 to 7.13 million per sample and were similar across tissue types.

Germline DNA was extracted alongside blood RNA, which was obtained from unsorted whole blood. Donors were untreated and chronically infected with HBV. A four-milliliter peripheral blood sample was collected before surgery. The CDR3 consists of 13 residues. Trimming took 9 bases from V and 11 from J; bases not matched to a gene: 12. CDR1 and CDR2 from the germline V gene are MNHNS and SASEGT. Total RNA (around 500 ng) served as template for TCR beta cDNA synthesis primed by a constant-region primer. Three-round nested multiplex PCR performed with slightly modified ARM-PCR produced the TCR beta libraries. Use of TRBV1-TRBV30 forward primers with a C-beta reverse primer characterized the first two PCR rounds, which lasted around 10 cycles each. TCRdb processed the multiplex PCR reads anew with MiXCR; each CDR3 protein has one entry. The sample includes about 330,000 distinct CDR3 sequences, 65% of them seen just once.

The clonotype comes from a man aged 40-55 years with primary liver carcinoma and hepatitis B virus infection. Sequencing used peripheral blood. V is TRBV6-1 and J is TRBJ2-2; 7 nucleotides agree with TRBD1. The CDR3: CARSRGQSGELFF. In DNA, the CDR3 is TGTGCCAGGTCGAGGGGGCAGAGCGGAGAGCTGTTTTTT.